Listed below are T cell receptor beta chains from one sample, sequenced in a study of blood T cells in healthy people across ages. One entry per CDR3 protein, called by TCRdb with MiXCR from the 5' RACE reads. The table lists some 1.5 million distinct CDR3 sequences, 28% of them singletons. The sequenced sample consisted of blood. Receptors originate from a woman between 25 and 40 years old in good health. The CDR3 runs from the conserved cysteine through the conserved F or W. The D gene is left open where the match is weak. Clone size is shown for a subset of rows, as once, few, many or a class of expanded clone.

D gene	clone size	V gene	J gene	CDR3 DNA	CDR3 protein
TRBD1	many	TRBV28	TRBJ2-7	TGTGCCAGCAGTTTTTTAACAGGGGCCTTCGAGCAGTACTTC	CASSFLTGAFEQYF
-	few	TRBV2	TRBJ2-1	TGTGCCAGCAGTGAAGCGCGGGGTCCATCCTACAATGAGCAGTTCTTC	CASSEARGPSYNEQFF
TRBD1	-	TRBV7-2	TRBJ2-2	TGTGCCAGCAGCTTTACAGGGGGCGTTTTTAAGACCGGGGAGCTGTTTTTT	CASSFTGGVFKTGELFF
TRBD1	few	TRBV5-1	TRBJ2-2	TGCGCCAGCAGCTCGGGACAGCCATACACCGGGGAGCTGTTTTTT	CASSSGQPYTGELFF
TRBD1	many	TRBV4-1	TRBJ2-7	TGCGCCAGCAGCCAATGGGGACAGGGGTACGAGCAGTACTTC	CASSQWGQGYEQYF
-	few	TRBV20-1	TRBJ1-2	TGCAGTGCTAGATACGGACCGGGATTTTATGGCTACACCTTC	CSARYGPGFYGYTF
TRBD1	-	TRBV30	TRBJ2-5	TGTGCCTGGAGCCAGGGGGCGGGTCAAGAGACCCAGTACTTC	CAWSQGAGQETQYF
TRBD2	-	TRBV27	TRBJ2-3	TGTGCCAGCAGCTCCAGACTAGCGGGAGGGGGGGCAGATACGCAGTATTTT	CASSSRLAGGGADTQYF
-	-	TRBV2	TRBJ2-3	TGTGCCAGCGGCTCATCTACGCAGTATTTT	CASGSSTQYF
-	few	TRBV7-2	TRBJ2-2	TGTGCCAGCACCACCGGGCTGGGGATCGGGGAGCTGTTTTTT	CASTTGLGIGELFF
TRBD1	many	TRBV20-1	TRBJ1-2	TGCAGTGCCCACCGGACAGGGACTATCTATGGCTACACCTTC	CSAHRTGTIYGYTF
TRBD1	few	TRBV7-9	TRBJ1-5	TGTGCCAGCAGCTTACAGGGGGCGGTGGGTCAGCCCCAGCATTTT	CASSLQGAVGQPQHF
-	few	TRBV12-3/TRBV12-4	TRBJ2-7	TGTGCCAGCAGTGCCTCAGGGGCTAACGAGCAGTACTTC	CASSASGANEQYF
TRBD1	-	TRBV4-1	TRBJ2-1	TGCGCCAGCAGCCAAGAGGGAGCCGGGACAGGGTACTCCTACAATGAGCAGTTCTTC	CASSQEGAGTGYSYNEQFF
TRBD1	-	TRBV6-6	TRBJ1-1	TGTGCCAGCAGCTCAGGGGGCTTGACCACTGAAGCTTTCTTT	CASSSGGLTTEAFF
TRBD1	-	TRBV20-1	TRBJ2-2	TGCAGTGCCAGGCGGACAGGGGACACCGGGGAGCTGTTTTTT	CSARRTGDTGELFF
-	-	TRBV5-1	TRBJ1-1	TGCGCCAGCAGCTTGGGACCACTGCTGTCTGCTTTCTTT	CASSLGPLLSAFF
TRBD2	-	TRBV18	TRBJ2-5	TGTGCCAGCTCACGATCTGGAGCGGGGAGGGAAGAGACCCAGTACTTC	CASSRSGAGREETQYF
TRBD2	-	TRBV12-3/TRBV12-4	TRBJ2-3	TGTGCCAGCAGTGCTGGGACTAGCGGGTCTGATACGCAGTATTTT	CASSAGTSGSDTQYF
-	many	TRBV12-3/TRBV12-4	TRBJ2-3	TGTGCCAGCAGTCCGAGGGGGGGCGATACGCAGTATTTT	CASSPRGGDTQYF
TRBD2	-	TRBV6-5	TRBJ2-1	TGTGCCAGCAGTTACGAGCGGGGGGGCCCTAATGAGCAGTTCTTC	CASSYERGGPNEQFF
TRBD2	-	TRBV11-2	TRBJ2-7	TGTGCCAGCAGCGGGGGGACTAGCGGGAGTAGGTACGAGCAGTACTTC	CASSGGTSGSRYEQYF
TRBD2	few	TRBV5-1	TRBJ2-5	TGCGCCAGCAGCCCCGGACTAGCGGCGCAAGAGACCCAGTACTTC	CASSPGLAAQETQYF
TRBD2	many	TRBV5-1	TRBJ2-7	TGCGCCAGCAGAGGTACCCTGTCGGGGGGGGAGCAGTACTTC	CASRGTLSGGEQYF
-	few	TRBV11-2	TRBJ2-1	TGTGCCAGTTGGACATCCGGGTTAAATGAGCAGTTCTTC	CASWTSGLNEQFF
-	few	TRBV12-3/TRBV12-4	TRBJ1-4	TGTGCCAGCACCCTGATTCAAGGAGGGGCTCGGGGCGAAAAACTGTTTTTT	CASTLIQGGARGEKLFF
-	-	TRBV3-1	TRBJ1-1	TGTACCAGCAGCCGCGGGGAGTCAACTGAAGCTTTCTTT	CTSSRGESTEAFF
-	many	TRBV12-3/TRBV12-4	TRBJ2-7	TGTGCCAGCAGTTTGAGAGGGACCGGCAACGAGCAGTACTTC	CASSLRGTGNEQYF
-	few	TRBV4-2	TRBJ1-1	TGTGCCAGCAGCCAAGATATGTCACAGGCTAACACTGAAGCTTTCTTT	CASSQDMSQANTEAFF
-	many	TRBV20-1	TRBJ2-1	TGCAGTGCTAGTATCGCGGCAGAGCAGTTCTTC	CSASIAAEQFF
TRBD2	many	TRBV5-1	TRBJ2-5	TGCGCCAGCAGCGCGGGGGTACTCTCGGGCGTCCAAGAGACCCAGTACTTC	CASSAGVLSGVQETQYF
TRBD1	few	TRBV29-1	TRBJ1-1	TGCAGCGTTGCCAGGACAGGGGGCACTGAAGCTTTCTTT	CSVARTGGTEAFF
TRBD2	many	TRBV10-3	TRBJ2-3	TGTGCCATCAGTGAGTCTGCGGCGGGAGGGCCATTTGGAGATACGCAGTATTTT	CAISESAAGGPFGDTQYF
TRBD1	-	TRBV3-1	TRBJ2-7	TGTGCCAGCAGCGTCGACAGGGGCAAGGACGAGCGGTACTTC	CASSVDRGKDERYF
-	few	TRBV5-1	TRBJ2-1	TGCGCCAGCAGCTTGGCCAGTCCGGCGAGGGATGAGCAGTTCTTC	CASSLASPARDEQFF
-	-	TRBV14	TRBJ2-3	TGTGCCAGCAGCCCAGGTAGCGGCTGGAGGAAGTATTTT	CASSPGSGWRKYF
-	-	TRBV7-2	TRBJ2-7	TGTGCCAGCAGCTCACAAAGCGGAGGCTACGAGCAGTACTTC	CASSSQSGGYEQYF
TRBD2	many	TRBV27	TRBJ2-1	TGTGCCAGCAGTCCCGAGGCCGCTAGCGGTTATTCCTACAATGAGCAGTTCTTC	CASSPEAASGYSYNEQFF
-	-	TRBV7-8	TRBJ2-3	TGTGCCAGCAGCTCAAGGGGGGGGAGCCTCACAGATACGCAGTATTTT	CASSSRGGSLTDTQYF
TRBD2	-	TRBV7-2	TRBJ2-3	TGTGCCAGCAGCCACCGGACTAGCGGGGGGGCAGATACGCAGTATTTT	CASSHRTSGGADTQYF
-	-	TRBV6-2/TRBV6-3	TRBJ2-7	TGTGCCAGCAGTTACTCAGGGGAAGGCAGGTACTTC	CASSYSGEGRYF
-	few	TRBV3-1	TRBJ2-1	TGTGCCAGCAGCCCAAGGAGGCGGTACTACAATGAGCAGTTCTTC	CASSPRRRYYNEQFF
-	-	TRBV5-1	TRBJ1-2	TGCGCCAGCAGCTTCCTGCAGGGTGTGAGCTATGGCTACACCTTC	CASSFLQGVSYGYTF
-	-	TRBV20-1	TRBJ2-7	TGCAGTGTTAGCCAGTGGAAAACGTACGAGCAGTACTTC	CSVSQWKTYEQYF
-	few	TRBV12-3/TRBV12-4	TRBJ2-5	TGTGCCAGCAGTTTGCAGGGGGGGTTGGAGACCCAGTACTTC	CASSLQGGLETQYF
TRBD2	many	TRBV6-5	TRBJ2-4	TGTGCCAGCAGATTACTAGCGGAAGCCAAAAACATTCAGTACTTC	CASRLLAEAKNIQYF
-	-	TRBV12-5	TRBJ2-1	TGTGCTAGTGGTGCCGACGGGTACAATGAGCAGTTCTTC	CASGADGYNEQFF
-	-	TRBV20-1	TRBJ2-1	TGCAGTGCTAGAATCGGGGGTAGCTCCTACAATGAGCAGGTCTTC	CSARIGGSSYNEQVF
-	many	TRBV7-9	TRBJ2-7	TGTGCCAGCAGCCACTCCGGGACACCCTACGAGCAGTACTTC	CASSHSGTPYEQYF
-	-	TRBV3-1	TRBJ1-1	TGTGCCAGCACCACCCCGGGCGGTGAAGCTTTCTTT	CASTTPGGEAFF
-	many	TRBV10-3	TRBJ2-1	TGTGCCATCAGTGATGAGGGCAATGAGCAGTTCTTC	CAISDEGNEQFF
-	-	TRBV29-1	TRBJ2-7	TGCAGCGTTGTGCCGCAACTTGCGTCCTCCTGCGAGCAGTACTTC	CSVVPQLASSCEQYF
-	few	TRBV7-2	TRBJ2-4	TGTGCCAGCAGCGACAACAAGGGGGCGGGGGTTGAGCAGTACTTC	CASSDNKGAGVEQYF
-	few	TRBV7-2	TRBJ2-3	TGTGCCAGCAGCCCTAGCGTCTCTAGCACAGATACGCAGTATTTT	CASSPSVSSTDTQYF
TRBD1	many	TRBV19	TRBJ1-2	TGTGCCAGTAACCCCGACAGGGGGATACGGATCGGCAGTGGCTACACCTTC	CASNPDRGIRIGSGYTF
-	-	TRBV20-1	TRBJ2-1	TGCAGTGCCCCCCCACCCCCAGGAATCAATGAGCAGTTCTTC	CSAPPPPGINEQFF